A selection of T cell receptor beta chains follows, all from one sample in a study of blood T cell repertoires in COVID-19. The method was immunoSEQ multiplex PCR; TCRdb's version includes in-frame clones alone and lacks a portion of them. The sample records approximately 260,000 clones, roughly 82% being singletons. What was sequenced was peripheral blood. The receptors were gathered from a woman aged 80 or over with active or convalescent COVID-19. Both conserved end residues are part of each CDR3. D genes are given only for firm matches. Size values are once, few and many counts, or a class for expanded clones, and some rows have none.

j_call: TRBJ1-4
d_call: NA
v_call: TRBV4-2
clone_size: NA
cdr3_aa: CASSSQGAPNEKLFF
cdr3_nt: TGTGCCAGCAGCTCACAAGGAGCACCAAATGAAAAACTGTTTTTT

j_call: TRBJ2-7
d_call: TRBD2
v_call: TRBV2
clone_size: NA
cdr3_aa: CASTREPYEQYF
cdr3_nt: TGTGCCAGCACGCGGGAGCCCTACGAGCAGTACTTC

j_call: TRBJ2-2
d_call: NA
v_call: TRBV6-6
clone_size: once
cdr3_aa: CASSYPTNYGELFF
cdr3_nt: TGTGCCAGCAGTTACCCAACTAATTACGGGGAGCTGTTTTTT

j_call: TRBJ2-5
d_call: TRBD2
v_call: TRBV3-1/TRBV3-2
clone_size: NA
cdr3_aa: CASSRHDRLAGQETQYF
cdr3_nt: TGTGCCAGCAGCCGACATGACCGACTAGCGGGTCAAGAGACCCAGTACTTC

j_call: TRBJ1-4
d_call: NA
v_call: TRBV15
clone_size: NA
cdr3_aa: CATSRVDSEKLFF
cdr3_nt: TGTGCCACCAGCAGAGTAGATAGTGAAAAACTGTTTTTT

j_call: TRBJ2-5
d_call: NA
v_call: TRBV3-1/TRBV3-2
clone_size: once
cdr3_aa: CASWDSSRVFTQYF
cdr3_nt: TGTGCCAGCTGGGACTCCAGTAGAGTCTTCACCCAGTACTTC

j_call: TRBJ1-1
d_call: NA
v_call: TRBV12-3/TRBV12-4
clone_size: NA
cdr3_aa: CASRQGYNTEAFF
cdr3_nt: TGTGCCAGCAGACAGGGATATAACACTGAAGCTTTCTTT

j_call: TRBJ2-1
d_call: TRBD2
v_call: TRBV4-1
clone_size: NA
cdr3_aa: CASSLRLAGAYNEQFF
cdr3_nt: TGCGCCAGCAGCCTCCGACTAGCGGGGGCCTACAATGAGCAGTTCTTC

j_call: TRBJ2-1
d_call: NA
v_call: TRBV7-2
clone_size: few
cdr3_aa: CASSSYRVENEQFF
cdr3_nt: TGTGCCAGCAGCTCCTACAGGGTAGAAAATGAGCAGTTCTTC

j_call: TRBJ1-4
d_call: NA
v_call: TRBV28
clone_size: NA
cdr3_aa: CASSSRGATNEKLFF
cdr3_nt: TGTGCCAGCAGCTCGAGAGGCGCAACTAATGAAAAACTGTTTTTT

j_call: TRBJ2-7
d_call: TRBD2
v_call: TRBV24-1
clone_size: NA
cdr3_aa: CATSDARTSGDEQYF
cdr3_nt: TGTGCCACCAGTGACGCAAGGACTAGCGGAGACGAGCAGTACTTC

j_call: TRBJ2-2
d_call: NA
v_call: TRBV30
clone_size: NA
cdr3_aa: CAWTVQNTGELFF
cdr3_nt: TGTGCCTGGACCGTACAGAACACCGGGGAGCTGTTTTTT

j_call: TRBJ1-1
d_call: NA
v_call: TRBV7-9
clone_size: NA
cdr3_aa: CASSLGGSLTEAFF
cdr3_nt: TGTGCCAGCAGCCTCGGGGGGAGTCTTACTGAAGCTTTCTTT

j_call: TRBJ1-5
d_call: NA
v_call: TRBV3-1/TRBV3-2
clone_size: NA
cdr3_aa: CASSQGLGAYQPQHF
cdr3_nt: TGTGCCAGCAGCCAAGGATTAGGAGCCTATCAGCCCCAGCATTTT

j_call: TRBJ1-5
d_call: NA
v_call: TRBV28
clone_size: once
cdr3_aa: CASKRHNSNQPQHF
cdr3_nt: TGTGCCAGCAAGAGACACAACAGCAATCAGCCCCAGCATTTT

j_call: TRBJ1-2
d_call: NA
v_call: TRBV10-3
clone_size: NA
cdr3_aa: CAISESQGSNYGYTF
cdr3_nt: TGTGCCATCAGTGAGTCCCAGGGTTCTAACTATGGCTACACCTTC

j_call: TRBJ1-2
d_call: NA
v_call: TRBV7-9
clone_size: few
cdr3_aa: CASSSGANYGYTF
cdr3_nt: TGTGCCAGCAGCTCAGGGGCGAACTATGGCTACACCTTC

j_call: TRBJ2-6
d_call: NA
v_call: TRBV15
clone_size: NA
cdr3_aa: CATSTRGGVKGANVLTF
cdr3_nt: TGTGCCACCAGCACCCGGGGCGGGGTTAAGGGGGCCAACGTCCTGACTTTC

j_call: TRBJ1-6
d_call: NA
v_call: TRBV6-1
clone_size: NA
cdr3_aa: CASSLGENNSPLHF
cdr3_nt: TGTGCCAGCAGTTTGGGCGAGAATAATTCACCCCTCCACTTT

j_call: TRBJ1-4
d_call: NA
v_call: TRBV6-5
clone_size: NA
cdr3_aa: CASSYYQTSTNEKLFF
cdr3_nt: TGTGCCAGCAGTTACTACCAGACATCAACTAATGAAAAACTGTTTTTT

j_call: TRBJ1-6
d_call: TRBD1
v_call: TRBV28
clone_size: once
cdr3_aa: CASTQGVYSPLHF
cdr3_nt: TGTGCCAGCACCCAGGGGGTATATTCACCCCTCCACTTT

j_call: TRBJ1-1
d_call: NA
v_call: TRBV5-1
clone_size: NA
cdr3_aa: CASSLSGVTEAFF
cdr3_nt: TGCGCCAGCAGCTTGTCAGGTGTCACTGAAGCTTTCTTT

j_call: TRBJ1-4
d_call: TRBD1
v_call: TRBV6-5
clone_size: once
cdr3_aa: CASSLGTANEKLFF
cdr3_nt: TGTGCCAGCAGTCTAGGGACAGCTAATGAAAAACTGTTTTTT

j_call: TRBJ2-5
d_call: TRBD1
v_call: TRBV19
clone_size: once
cdr3_aa: CASSIDGQGARETQYF
cdr3_nt: TGTGCCAGTAGTATAGATGGGCAGGGGGCGCGGGAGACCCAGTACTTC

j_call: TRBJ1-5
d_call: NA
v_call: TRBV30
clone_size: NA
cdr3_aa: CACDTFSNQPQHF
cdr3_nt: TGTGCCTGTGACACCTTTAGCAATCAGCCCCAGCATTTT

j_call: TRBJ2-7
d_call: NA
v_call: TRBV25-1
clone_size: NA
cdr3_aa: CASSQGQGQYF
cdr3_nt: TGTGCCAGCAGTCAGGGCCAAGGGCAGTACTTC

j_call: TRBJ1-3
d_call: NA
v_call: TRBV5-1
clone_size: NA
cdr3_aa: CASSEGSGNTIYF
cdr3_nt: TGCGCCAGCAGTGAGGGATCTGGAAACACCATATATTTT

j_call: TRBJ2-1
d_call: TRBD1
v_call: TRBV5-1
clone_size: NA
cdr3_aa: CASSPGQGTDEQFF
cdr3_nt: TGCGCCAGCAGCCCGGGACAGGGGACCGATGAGCAGTTCTTC

j_call: TRBJ2-1
d_call: NA
v_call: TRBV29-1
clone_size: NA
cdr3_aa: CSVEDPTEKNYNEQFF
cdr3_nt: TGCAGCGTTGAAGATCCGACAGAAAAAAACTACAATGAGCAGTTCTTC

j_call: TRBJ2-2
d_call: NA
v_call: TRBV15
clone_size: NA
cdr3_aa: CATSIEQGGGTGELFF
cdr3_nt: TGTGCCACCAGCATAGAACAGGGAGGGGGCACCGGGGAGCTGTTTTTT

j_call: TRBJ1-1
d_call: NA
v_call: TRBV7-2
clone_size: NA
cdr3_aa: CASSTWLGGTEAFF
cdr3_nt: TGTGCCAGCAGCACATGGTTAGGAGGAACTGAAGCTTTCTTT

j_call: TRBJ2-5
d_call: TRBD1
v_call: TRBV6-4
clone_size: NA
cdr3_aa: CASSRDRQETQYF
cdr3_nt: TGTGCCAGCAGTCGGGACAGGCAAGAGACCCAGTACTTC

j_call: TRBJ2-5
d_call: NA
v_call: TRBV5-1
clone_size: NA
cdr3_aa: CASSVTGETQYF
cdr3_nt: TGCGCCAGCAGCGTAACCGGGGAGACCCAGTACTTC

j_call: TRBJ1-2
d_call: NA
v_call: TRBV28
clone_size: once
cdr3_aa: CASTLGGRSGGYTF
cdr3_nt: TGTGCCAGCACCCTGGGCGGGAGGTCTGGTGGCTACACCTTC

j_call: TRBJ1-2
d_call: TRBD1
v_call: TRBV6-5
clone_size: once
cdr3_aa: CASSYSDRGSNYGYTF
cdr3_nt: TGTGCCAGCAGTTACAGTGACAGGGGGAGTAACTATGGCTACACCTTC

j_call: TRBJ1-5
d_call: NA
v_call: TRBV19
clone_size: NA
cdr3_aa: CASSMHLGPQHF
cdr3_nt: TGTGCCAGTAGTATGCATCTAGGGCCCCAGCATTTT

j_call: TRBJ2-7
d_call: NA
v_call: TRBV7-8
clone_size: once
cdr3_aa: CASIRTGTPAPTEQYF
cdr3_nt: TGTGCCAGCATCCGAACCGGGACACCGGCACCCACGGAGCAGTACTTC

j_call: TRBJ1-6
d_call: TRBD1
v_call: TRBV6-5
clone_size: NA
cdr3_aa: CASSYSTTGDNSPLHF
cdr3_nt: TGTGCCAGCAGTTACTCCACTACAGGGGATAATTCACCCCTCCACTTT

j_call: TRBJ1-5
d_call: NA
v_call: TRBV4-2
clone_size: few
cdr3_aa: CASSQERGGNQPQHF
cdr3_nt: TGTGCCAGCAGCCAAGAAAGAGGAGGGAATCAGCCCCAGCATTTT

j_call: TRBJ1-2
d_call: TRBD1
v_call: TRBV7-2
clone_size: NA
cdr3_aa: CASSLDTRTGAAYGYTF
cdr3_nt: TGTGCCAGCAGCTTAGATACGAGGACAGGGGCCGCCTATGGCTACACCTTC

j_call: TRBJ2-7
d_call: TRBD1
v_call: TRBV7-9
clone_size: NA
cdr3_aa: CASSTIGGWEKTYEQYF
cdr3_nt: TGTGCCAGCAGCACGATAGGGGGCTGGGAGAAAACCTACGAGCAGTACTTC

j_call: TRBJ2-3
d_call: TRBD2
v_call: TRBV12-5
clone_size: NA
cdr3_aa: CASAPGRLAGGVIDTQYF
cdr3_nt: TGTGCTAGTGCCCCAGGGCGGCTAGCGGGAGGAGTAATAGATACGCAGTATTTT

j_call: TRBJ2-3
d_call: TRBD2
v_call: TRBV7-8
clone_size: NA
cdr3_aa: CASSLKRLAAPVLDTQYF
cdr3_nt: TGTGCCAGCAGCTTAAAAAGACTAGCGGCTCCCGTTTTAGATACGCAGTATTTT

j_call: TRBJ2-1
d_call: TRBD1
v_call: TRBV5-6
clone_size: NA
cdr3_aa: CASSLGQGGYNEQFF
cdr3_nt: TGTGCCAGCAGCCTGGGACAGGGGGGATACAATGAGCAGTTCTTC

j_call: TRBJ1-2
d_call: NA
v_call: TRBV6-4
clone_size: NA
cdr3_aa: CASSRDTF
cdr3_nt: TGTGCCAGCAGTAGAGACACCTTC

j_call: TRBJ2-5
d_call: NA
v_call: TRBV6-5
clone_size: NA
cdr3_aa: CASRQGRPETQYF
cdr3_nt: TGTGCCAGCAGACAGGGACGACCAGAGACCCAGTACTTC

j_call: TRBJ2-5
d_call: TRBD1
v_call: TRBV10-1
clone_size: many
cdr3_aa: CASSEGGTGGGQETQYF
cdr3_nt: TGCGCCAGCAGTGAAGGAGGGACAGGGGGCGGACAAGAGACCCAGTACTTC

j_call: TRBJ2-5
d_call: TRBD2
v_call: TRBV10-3
clone_size: NA
cdr3_aa: CAITPGLGETQYF
cdr3_nt: TGTGCCATCACCCCGGGACTAGGAGAGACCCAGTACTTC

j_call: TRBJ1-2
d_call: NA
v_call: TRBV30
clone_size: NA
cdr3_aa: CAWSRQAYGYTF
cdr3_nt: TGTGCCTGGAGTAGGCAGGCCTATGGCTACACCTTC

j_call: TRBJ1-2
d_call: NA
v_call: TRBV2
clone_size: NA
cdr3_aa: CASRGLPGNYGYTF
cdr3_nt: TGTGCCAGCAGAGGGCTACCGGGGAACTATGGCTACACCTTC

j_call: TRBJ2-7
d_call: TRBD1
v_call: TRBV5-4
clone_size: NA
cdr3_aa: CASSPPGTGLSEQYF
cdr3_nt: TGTGCCAGCAGCCCGCCCGGGACAGGGCTTTCGGAGCAGTACTTC

j_call: TRBJ1-2
d_call: TRBD1
v_call: TRBV19
clone_size: NA
cdr3_aa: CASSIGDRVSGGYTF
cdr3_nt: TGTGCCAGTAGTATTGGGGACAGGGTTTCAGGCGGCTACACCTTC

j_call: TRBJ2-7
d_call: NA
v_call: TRBV6-6
clone_size: NA
cdr3_aa: CASSYDNLAEQYF
cdr3_nt: TGTGCCAGCAGTTACGACAATCTTGCAGAGCAGTACTTC

j_call: TRBJ1-5
d_call: NA
v_call: TRBV12-3/TRBV12-4
clone_size: NA
cdr3_aa: CASNTGFTQPQHF
cdr3_nt: TGTGCCAGCAACACAGGGTTTACTCAGCCCCAGCATTTT

j_call: TRBJ2-1
d_call: NA
v_call: TRBV15
clone_size: NA
cdr3_aa: CATSRDPRGTSNEQFF
cdr3_nt: TGTGCCACCAGCAGAGACCCTCGCGGGACCAGCAATGAGCAGTTCTTC